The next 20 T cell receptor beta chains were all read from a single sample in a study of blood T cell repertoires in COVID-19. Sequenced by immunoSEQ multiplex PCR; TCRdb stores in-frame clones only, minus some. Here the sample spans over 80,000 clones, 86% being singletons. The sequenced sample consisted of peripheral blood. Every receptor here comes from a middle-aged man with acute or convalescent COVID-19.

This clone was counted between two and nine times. CDR3 loop: CASSLDGGFGNEQYF. Here the CDR3 DNA reads TGTGCCAGCAGCTTAGATGGGGGCTTTGGGAACGAGCAGTACTTC. The chain recombines TRBV7-2 with TRBJ2-7; maybe TRBD1 (6 bases). The germline V gene has CDR1 SGHTA and CDR2 FQGNSA. This CDR3 is 15 amino acids long. V lost 1 base, J lost 5 bases, and 15 bases lay in between.

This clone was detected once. As DNA, the CDR3 is TGTGCCAGCAGCTTAATAGCGGGAGGGCTTCCAATGGACAATGAGCAGTTCTTC. Translated, it gives CASSLIAGGLPMDNEQFF. The chain joins TRBV27 to TRBJ2-1, with 11 bases that match TRBD2. The V gene end was trimmed by 6 bases and the J gene end by 5 bases; junction bases not matched to a gene: 15. The CDR3 consists of 18 residues. Germline V gene lookup returns CDR1 MNHEY and CDR2 SMNVEV (reference sequence).

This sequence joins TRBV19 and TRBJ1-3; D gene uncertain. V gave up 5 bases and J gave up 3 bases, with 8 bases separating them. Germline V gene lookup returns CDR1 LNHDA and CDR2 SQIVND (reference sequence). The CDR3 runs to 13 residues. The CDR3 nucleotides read TGTGCCAGTAGTTCCTACGATGGAAACACCATATATTTT. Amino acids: CASSSYDGNTIYF.

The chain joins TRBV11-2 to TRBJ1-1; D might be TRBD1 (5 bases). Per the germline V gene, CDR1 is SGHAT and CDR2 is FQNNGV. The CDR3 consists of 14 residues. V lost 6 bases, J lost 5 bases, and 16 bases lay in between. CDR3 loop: CASRRPGRGTEAFF. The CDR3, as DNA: TGTGCCAGCAGAAGGCCCGGGAGGGGAACTGAAGCTTTCTTT.

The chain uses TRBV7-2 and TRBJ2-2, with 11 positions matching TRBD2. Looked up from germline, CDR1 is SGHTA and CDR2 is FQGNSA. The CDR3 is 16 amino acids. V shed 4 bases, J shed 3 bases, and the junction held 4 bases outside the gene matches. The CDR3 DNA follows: TGTGCCAGCAGCTCCGGGACTAGCGGATACACCGGGGAGCTGTTTTTT. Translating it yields CASSSGTSGYTGELFF.

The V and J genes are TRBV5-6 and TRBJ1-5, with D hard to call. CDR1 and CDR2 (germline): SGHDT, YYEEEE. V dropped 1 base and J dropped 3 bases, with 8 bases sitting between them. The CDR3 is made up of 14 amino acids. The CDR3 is CASSLIGYNQPQHF. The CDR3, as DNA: TGTGCCAGCAGCTTGATCGGGTACAATCAGCCCCAGCATTTT.

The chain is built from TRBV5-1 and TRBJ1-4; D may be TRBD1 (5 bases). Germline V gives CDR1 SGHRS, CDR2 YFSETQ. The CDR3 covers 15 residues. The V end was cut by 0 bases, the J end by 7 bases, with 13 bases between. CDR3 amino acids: CASSLVGDWSEKLFF. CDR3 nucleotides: TGCGCCAGCAGCTTGGTAGGGGATTGGAGTGAAAAACTGTTTTTT.

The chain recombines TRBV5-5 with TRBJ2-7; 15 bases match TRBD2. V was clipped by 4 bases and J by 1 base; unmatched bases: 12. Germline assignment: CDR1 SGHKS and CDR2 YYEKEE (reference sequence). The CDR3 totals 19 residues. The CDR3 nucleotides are TGTGCCAGCAGCGGGCGGACTAGCGGGAGGGCCCGCCTATCCTACGAGCAGTACTTC. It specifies CASSGRTSGRARLSYEQYF.

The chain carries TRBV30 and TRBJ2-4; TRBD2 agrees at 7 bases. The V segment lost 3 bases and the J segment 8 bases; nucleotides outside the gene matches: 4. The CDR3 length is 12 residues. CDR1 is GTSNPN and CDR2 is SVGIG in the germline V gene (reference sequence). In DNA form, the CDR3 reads TGTGCCTGGAGGGGAGGGGCGGACATTCAGTACTTC. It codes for CAWRGGADIQYF. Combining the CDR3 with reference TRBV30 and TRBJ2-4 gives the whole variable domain SQTIHQWPATLVQPVGSPLSLECTVEGTSNPNLYWYRQAAGRGLQLLFYSVGIGQISSEVPQNLSASRPQDRQFILSSKKLLLSDSGFYLCAWRGGADIQYFGAGTRLSVL.

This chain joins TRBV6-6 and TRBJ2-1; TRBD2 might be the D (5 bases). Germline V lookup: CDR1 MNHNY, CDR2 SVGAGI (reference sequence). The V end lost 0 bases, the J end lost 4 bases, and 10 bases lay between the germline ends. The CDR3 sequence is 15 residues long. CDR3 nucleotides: TGTGCCAGCAGTTACTCGATCAGCGGATACAATGAGCAGTTCTTC. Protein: CASSYSISGYNEQFF.

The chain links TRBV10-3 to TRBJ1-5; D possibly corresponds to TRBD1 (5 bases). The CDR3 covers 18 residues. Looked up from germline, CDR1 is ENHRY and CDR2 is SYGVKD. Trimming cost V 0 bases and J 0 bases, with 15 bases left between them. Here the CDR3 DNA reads TGTGCCATCAGTGAGTCGGAAGGGGATGGATATAGCAATCAGCCCCAGCATTTT. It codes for CAISESEGDGYSNQPQHF.

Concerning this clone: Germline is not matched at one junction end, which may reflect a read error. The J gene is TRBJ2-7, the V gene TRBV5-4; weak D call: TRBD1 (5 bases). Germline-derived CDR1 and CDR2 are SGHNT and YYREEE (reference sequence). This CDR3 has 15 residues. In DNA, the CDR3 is TGTGCCAGCAGCTCCCCAAGGGGTACCTCCAACGAGCAGTACTTC. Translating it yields CASSSPRGTSNEQYF.

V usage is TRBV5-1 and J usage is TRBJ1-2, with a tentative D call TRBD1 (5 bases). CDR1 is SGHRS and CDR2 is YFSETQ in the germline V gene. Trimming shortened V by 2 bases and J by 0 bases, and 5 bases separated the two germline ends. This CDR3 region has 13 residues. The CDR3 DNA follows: TGCGCCAGCAGCTTAGGGGCTAACTATGGCTACACCTTC. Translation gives CASSLGANYGYTF.

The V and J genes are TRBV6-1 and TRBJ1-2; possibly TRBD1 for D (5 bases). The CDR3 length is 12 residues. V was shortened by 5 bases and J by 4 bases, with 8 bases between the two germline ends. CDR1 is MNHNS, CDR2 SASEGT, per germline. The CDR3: CASSRTGYGYTF. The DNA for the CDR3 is TGTGCCAGCAGTCGTACAGGCTATGGCTACACCTTC.

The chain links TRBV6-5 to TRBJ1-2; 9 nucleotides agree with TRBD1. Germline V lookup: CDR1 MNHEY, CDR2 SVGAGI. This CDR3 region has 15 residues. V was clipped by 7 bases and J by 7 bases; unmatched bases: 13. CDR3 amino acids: CASITSQGALGGYTF. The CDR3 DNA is TGTGCCAGCATCACATCACAGGGGGCGCTGGGTGGCTACACCTTC.

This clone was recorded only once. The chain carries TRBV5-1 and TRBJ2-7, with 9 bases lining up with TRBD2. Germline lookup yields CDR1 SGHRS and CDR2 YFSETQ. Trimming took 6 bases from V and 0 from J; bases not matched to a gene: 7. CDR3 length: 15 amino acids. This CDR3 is CASTAGGSASYEQYF. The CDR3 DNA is TGCGCCAGCACCGCGGGAGGGAGCGCCTCCTACGAGCAGTACTTC.

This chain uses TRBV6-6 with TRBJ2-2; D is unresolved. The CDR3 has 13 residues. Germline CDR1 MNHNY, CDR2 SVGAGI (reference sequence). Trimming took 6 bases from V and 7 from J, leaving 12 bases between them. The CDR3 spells CASRNPLSGELFF. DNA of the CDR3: TGTGCCAGCAGGAACCCACTGAGCGGGGAGCTGTTTTTT.

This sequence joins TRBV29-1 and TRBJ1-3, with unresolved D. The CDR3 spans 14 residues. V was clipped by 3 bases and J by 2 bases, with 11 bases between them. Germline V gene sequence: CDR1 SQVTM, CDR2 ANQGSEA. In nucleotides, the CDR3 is TGCAGCGTTGATAACCCCAGGCCTGGAAACACCATATATTTT. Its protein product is CSVDNPRPGNTIYF.

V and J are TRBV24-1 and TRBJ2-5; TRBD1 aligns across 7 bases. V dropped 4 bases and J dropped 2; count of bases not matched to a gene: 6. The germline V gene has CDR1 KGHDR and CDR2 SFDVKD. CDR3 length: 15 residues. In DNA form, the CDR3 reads TGTGCCACCAGTGAAACGACAGGGTCGCAAGAGACCCAGTACTTC. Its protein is CATSETTGSQETQYF.

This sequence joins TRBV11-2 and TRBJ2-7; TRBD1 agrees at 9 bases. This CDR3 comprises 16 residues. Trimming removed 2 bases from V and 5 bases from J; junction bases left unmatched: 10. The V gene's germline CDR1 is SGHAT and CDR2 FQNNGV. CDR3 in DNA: TGTGCCAGCAGCTTAAGGGGGGGACAGGGTCCCCACGAGCAGTACTTC. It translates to CASSLRGGQGPHEQYF. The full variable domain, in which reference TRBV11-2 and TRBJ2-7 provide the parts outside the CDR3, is EAGVAQSPRYKIIEKRQSVAFWCNPISGHATLYWYQQILGQGPKLLIQFQNNGVVDDSQLPKDRFSAERLKGVDSTLKIQPAKLEDSAVYLCASSLRGGQGPHEQYFGPGTRLTVT.